The text below deals with one T cell receptor beta chain. Its target is unknown. It was with 60 Vbeta and 13 Jbeta primers that the PCR ran. The method was immunoSEQ multiplex PCR; TCRdb's version includes in-frame clones alone and lacks a portion of them. The table has 150,000 to 200,000 clones, roughly 13% seen once. Germline CDR1 reads MDHEN; CDR2 reads SYDVKM. The V end was cut by 5 bases, the J end by 1 base, with 17 bases between. CDR3 size: 16 residues. The data belong to a study of cytomegalovirus exposure and HLA in healthy donors. Study outcomes and limitations: A later analysis linked a missense variant in DCLRE1C to the trimming of TCR beta V and J genes.

The source material was PBMCs. The chain uses TRBV28 and TRBJ1-1; D is unresolved. The receptor's source is a man aged 45-65 years in good health and CMV-seropositive. The CDR3 DNA is TGTGCCAGCAGTCCCCACCTAGGAGGCGGGAACACTGAAGCTTTCTTT. It yields the protein CASSPHLGGGNTEAFF.